The 27 T cell receptor beta chains reported below all come from one sample, sequenced in a study of siplizumab effects on memory and regulatory T cells. Sequenced by immunoSEQ multiplex PCR; TCRdb stores in-frame clones only, minus some. The repertoire holds under 100,000 clones, around 94% seen once, with roughly 1.3% in the top ten. The sample taken for sequencing was non-Treg CD4+ T cells sorted from blood. The receptor set was obtained from a human donor in good health.

V is TRBV5-3 and J is TRBJ2-1; perhaps TRBD1 as D (6 bases). TRBV5-3 belongs to the ORF category, with a function that is uncertain. This CDR3 is built from 17 residues. Trimming took off 0 bases at V and 8 bases at J, with 21 bases between the two ends. The CDR3: CARSLGTGKGREDEQFF. CDR3 bases: TGTGCCAGAAGCTTGGGCACAGGGAAGGGTCGAGAGGATGAGCAGTTCTTC.

V usage is TRBV28 and J usage is TRBJ2-3; D is unclear. The CDR3 totals 14 residues. V lost 6 bases and J lost 6, with 16 bases in between. Per the germline V gene, CDR1 is MDHEN and CDR2 is SYDVKM. In DNA form, the CDR3 reads TGTGCCAGCAGCCCTACCCTCCTTGGGGATACGCAGTATTTT. It encodes CASSPTLLGDTQYF.

The CDR3 DNA sequence: TGCAGCGTTGAGCATTTCCCAAACTATGGCTACACCTTC. Its protein is CSVEHFPNYGYTF. V and J are TRBV29-1 and TRBJ1-2; D is ambiguous. Per the germline V gene, CDR1 is SQVTM and CDR2 is ANQGSEA. Trimming removed 3 bases at V and 2 bases at J, with 10 bases between. The CDR3 sequence is 13 residues long.

The V and J genes are TRBV12-5 and TRBJ2-3, with 7 bases lining up with TRBD2. The V gene end was trimmed by 3 bases and the J gene end by 2 bases; junction bases not matched to a gene: 8. The CDR3 totals 16 residues. From germline, CDR1 is LGHNT and CDR2 FRNRAP. The CDR3 nucleotides are TGTGCTAGTGGTTTACGGGCTAGCGGATCCACAGATACGCAGTATTTT. Translated: CASGLRASGSTDTQYF.

CDR3 residues: CASSRDSDTQYF. The CDR3 bases are TGTGCCAGCAGCAGGGATTCAGATACGCAGTATTTT. The rearrangement uses TRBV11-3 and TRBJ2-3; D remains ambiguous. Germline V gene data show CDR1 as SGHNT and CDR2 as YENEEA. The CDR3 is 12 amino acids. Trimming removed 5 bases at V and 4 bases at J, with 7 bases between.

This chain joins TRBV19 and TRBJ2-5, with D unresolved. The CDR3 extends over 13 amino acids. The germline V gene has CDR1 LNHDA and CDR2 SQIVND (reference sequence). Trimming removed 3 bases from V and 1 base from J, with 6 bases in between. The CDR3 loop reads CASSMPAQETQYF. In nucleotides, the CDR3 is TGTGCCAGTAGTATGCCGGCCCAAGAGACCCAGTACTTC.

This clone was detected once. J is TRBJ2-7 and V is TRBV4-1; 7 positions agree with TRBD1. Germline V gene data show CDR1 as MGHRA and CDR2 as YSYEKL. The ends lost 1 base at V and 4 bases at J; junction bases unmatched: 4. This CDR3 is built from 14 residues. CDR3 in amino acids: CASSQAAGGYEQYF. The CDR3 nucleotides read TGCGCCAGCAGCCAAGCGGCAGGGGGATACGAGCAGTACTTC.

This chain uses TRBV5-1 with TRBJ2-3, with TRBD1 as a possible D gene (5 bases). The CDR3 is 16 amino acids. With 1 base removed from V and 0 bases from J, the gap between germline ends came to 12 bases. Per the germline V gene, CDR1 is SGHRS and CDR2 is YFSETQ. Here the CDR3 reads CASSLRRQRSTDTQYF. DNA of the CDR3: TGCGCCAGCAGCTTGAGGAGACAGCGAAGCACAGATACGCAGTATTTT. Complete variable domain (other parts from reference TRBV5-1 and TRBJ2-3): KAGVTQTPRYLIKTRGQQVTLSCSPISGHRSVSWYQQTPGQGLQFLFEYFSETQRNKGNFPGRFSGRQFSNSRSEMNVSTLELGDSALYLCASSLRRQRSTDTQYFGPGTRLTVL.

The chain links TRBV18 to TRBJ1-1; D might be TRBD1 (6 bases). Germline values: CDR1 KGHSH, CDR2 LQKENI. The CDR3 loop spans 14 amino acids. V was shortened by 4 bases and J by 1 base, with 10 bases between the two germline ends. The CDR3 bases are TGTGCCAGCTCACGTGAACAGGGGAACACTGAAGCTTTCTTT. Amino acids: CASSREQGNTEAFF.

The chain couples TRBV2 to TRBJ1-2; 7 nucleotides match TRBD1. V lost 6 bases and J lost 2; bases outside the gene matches: 6. CDR3 length: 14 amino acids. Germline V gene lookup returns CDR1 SNHLY and CDR2 FYNNEI. CDR3 nucleotide sequence: TGTGCCAGCAGGCTGGAGACAGGGAACTATGGCTACACCTTC. It yields the protein CASRLETGNYGYTF.

The chain has TRBV28 and TRBJ2-3; 10 nucleotides align to TRBD1. CDR3 size: 18 residues. The V segment lost 4 bases and the J segment 3 bases; nucleotides outside the gene matches: 13. In germline, CDR1 is MDHEN, CDR2 SYDVKM. The CDR3 spells CASSSGTGVKKWTDTQYF. CDR3 DNA sequence: TGTGCCAGCAGTTCCGGGACAGGGGTTAAAAAGTGGACAGATACGCAGTATTTT. The full variable domain, in which reference TRBV28 and TRBJ2-3 provide the parts outside the CDR3, is DVKVTQSSRYLVKRTGEKVFLECVQDMDHENMFWYRQDPGLGLRLIYFSYDVKMKEKGDIPEGYSVSREKKERFSLILESASTNQTSMYLCASSSGTGVKKWTDTQYFGPGTRLTVL.

The CDR3 sequence is CSVEGKGWSGLTYNEQFF. The CDR3 DNA is TGCAGCGTTGAGGGGAAGGGGTGGTCGGGACTAACCTACAATGAGCAGTTCTTC. This chain joins TRBV29-1 and TRBJ2-1; 7 nucleotides match TRBD2. CDR3 size: 18 residues. Losses at the gene ends were 3 bases for V and 2 bases for J; bases not matched to a gene: 16. Germline values: CDR1 SQVTM, CDR2 ANQGSEA.

J is TRBJ1-5 and V is TRBV15; D remains unclear. Germline V lookup: CDR1 LNHNV, CDR2 YYDKDF (reference sequence). CDR3 length: 13 residues. With 3 bases removed from V and 1 base from J, the gap between germline ends came to 4 bases. In DNA form, the CDR3 reads TGTGCCACCAGCAGGGAAAGCAATCAGCCCCAGCATTTT. It encodes CATSRESNQPQHF.

V gene TRBV7-7 combines with J gene TRBJ2-5, with unresolved D. CDR1 and CDR2 (germline): SSHAT, FNYEAQ (reference sequence). Trimming cost V 0 bases and J 5 bases, with 7 bases left between them. CDR3 length: 13 residues. The CDR3 DNA is TGTGCCAGCAGCTTAGCGGGCATGGAGACCCAGTACTTC. It codes for CASSLAGMETQYF.

The gene calls are TRBV5-1 and TRBJ1-1, with D hard to call. Trimming removed 3 bases from V and 8 bases from J, with 20 bases in between. The CDR3 is 15 amino acids. Germline V gives CDR1 SGHRS, CDR2 YFSETQ. CDR3 in amino acids: CASSSSVTSGLEAFF. CDR3 DNA: TGCGCCAGCAGCTCCTCAGTGACCTCTGGGTTGGAAGCTTTCTTT. Together with reference TRBV5-1 and TRBJ1-1, the CDR3 gives the full variable domain: KAGVTQTPRYLIKTRGQQVTLSCSPISGHRSVSWYQQTPGQGLQFLFEYFSETQRNKGNFPGRFSGRQFSNSRSEMNVSTLELGDSALYLCASSSSVTSGLEAFFGQGTRLTVV.

The chain links TRBV6-1 to TRBJ2-6; D unresolved. CDR3 length: 15 amino acids. Trimming took 8 bases from V and 1 from J, leaving 12 bases between them. The V gene's germline CDR1 is MNHNS and CDR2 SASEGT. Here the CDR3 reads CASAEGGSGANVLTF. As DNA, the CDR3 is TGTGCCAGCGCAGAAGGTGGATCTGGGGCCAACGTCCTGACTTTC.

This sequence joins TRBV28 and TRBJ1-2, with 8 bases matching TRBD1. The CDR3 spans 14 residues. Germline lookup yields CDR1 MDHEN and CDR2 SYDVKM. V shed 6 bases and J 3 bases; nucleotides not matched to a gene: 6. CDR3: CASSLPGQDYGYTF. DNA for the CDR3: TGTGCCAGCAGCCTACCGGGACAGGACTATGGCTACACCTTC.

The V gene is TRBV11-2, the J gene TRBJ1-1; a possible D gene is TRBD1 (5 bases). CDR1 SGHAT and CDR2 FQNNGV come from the germline V gene. Between the trimmed V and J ends, which lost 1 base and 5 bases, there was a span of 11 bases. CDR3 length: 14 amino acids. CDR3 in amino acids: CASSLAVGLTEAFF. As DNA, the CDR3 is TGTGCCAGCAGCTTAGCCGTGGGACTGACTGAAGCTTTCTTT.

The CDR3 DNA is TGTGCCAGCAGCGCGACTAGTCCAGAGACCCAGTACTTC. The encoded protein is CASSATSPETQYF. The V call is TRBV6-1, the J call TRBJ2-5; TRBD2 might be the D (6 bases). This CDR3 is 13 amino acids long. Germline V gene lookup returns CDR1 MNHNS and CDR2 SASEGT. V gave up 6 bases and J gave up 4 bases, with 12 bases separating them.

This sequence joins TRBV30 and TRBJ1-1, with a possible D match to TRBD1 (5 bases). The germline CDR1 and CDR2 sequences are GTSNPN and SVGIG (reference sequence). The CDR3 sequence is 12 residues long. Trimming pared 2 bases from V and 8 bases from J, leaving 12 bases between. For the CDR3, the DNA is TGTGCCTGGAGTCCACGACAGTTAGAAGCTTTCTTT. Encoded protein: CAWSPRQLEAFF.

On this clone: The junction and the germline gene differ at one end; a read error may be behind it. This chain uses TRBV19 with TRBJ2-7; D possibly corresponds to TRBD1 (5 bases). The CDR3 loop spans 15 amino acids. Looked up from germline, CDR1 is LNHDA and CDR2 is SQIVND (reference sequence). The CDR3 region has the DNA TGTGCCAGTAGTATAGATTCGGCAGGCACCAGGGCTTTACACTTC. It translates to CASSIDSAGTRALHF.

This chain connects TRBV21-1 to TRBJ2-3; the D call of TRBD1 is as the table states it, not checked on the DNA. TRBV21-1 represents a pseudogene. The CDR3 length is 15 residues. CDR3 DNA sequence: TGTGCCAGCTCCCAGATTAGGGGGCTCAAAGATACGCAGTATTTT. It specifies CASSQIRGLKDTQYF.

V gene TRBV28 combines with J gene TRBJ2-4; no reliable D call. Looked up from germline, CDR1 is MDHEN and CDR2 is SYDVKM. V was trimmed by 7 bases and J by 0 bases, leaving 10 bases between them. The CDR3 covers 14 residues. The CDR3 DNA reads TGTGCCAGCACCCAATCTGGAGCCAAAAACATTCAGTACTTC. It specifies CASTQSGAKNIQYF.

This chain connects TRBV2 to TRBJ2-7; TRBD1 matches 7 bases. The ends lost 6 bases at V and 3 bases at J; junction bases unmatched: 8. Per the germline V gene, CDR1 is SNHLY and CDR2 is FYNNEI. This CDR3 has 14 residues. DNA of the CDR3: TGTGCCAGCAGGTCGGACAGGTTGGTCTACGAGCAGTACTTC. This sequence encodes CASRSDRLVYEQYF.

The chain recombines TRBV28 with TRBJ1-1; 8 positions match TRBD1. This CDR3 comprises 15 residues. The J segment lost 4 bases and the V segment lost 6 bases, leaving 10 bases of the junction unmatched. Germline-derived CDR1 and CDR2 are MDHEN and SYDVKM. CDR3: CASRFFVGQGTEAFF. In DNA form, the CDR3 reads TGTGCCAGCAGGTTTTTCGTCGGACAGGGCACTGAAGCTTTCTTT.

This clone has only one observation. The chain is built from TRBV6-1 and TRBJ1-4, with D tentatively TRBD1 (6 bases). Trimming removed 4 bases at V and 0 bases at J, with 18 bases between. Germline CDR1 reads MNHNS; CDR2 reads SASEGT. This CDR3 is 18 amino acids long. CDR3: CASSGPTGLRATNEKLFF. CDR3 nucleotides: TGTGCCAGCAGTGGACCGACAGGCTTACGGGCAACTAATGAAAAACTGTTTTTT.

The rearrangement links TRBV28 to TRBJ1-5; TRBD1 matches at 9 bases. CDR3 length: 15 amino acids. The junction had 7 bases not matched to a gene; V was cut back by 4 bases and J by 6 bases. CDR1 is MDHEN and CDR2 is SYDVKM in the germline V gene. Here the CDR3 reads CASSSPGQGLQPQHF. The CDR3 nucleotides are TGTGCCAGCAGTTCTCCGGGACAGGGTCTTCAGCCCCAGCATTTT.